The clone carrying this T cell receptor (beta chain) was detected many times. V shed 1 base and J shed 1 base, with 12 bases lying between them. CDR1 KGHDR and CDR2 SFDVKD come from the germline V gene. The CDR3 is 17 amino acids. What was amplified from RNA transcripts were TCR beta CDR3 regions. HTBI primers were employed in a first-round RT-PCR of the TCR CDR3. TCRdb re-called the multiplex PCR reads with MiXCR, one entry per CDR3 protein. Of 280,000 or so distinct CDR3 sequences in the sample, 20% to 25% were seen once. This sample is part of a study of T cells in Graves' hyperthyroidism and ophthalmopathy.

The gene calls are TRBV24-1 and TRBJ2-2; D possibly corresponds to TRBD1 (6 bases). This receptor was taken from a man aged 40-49 years with Graves' hyperthyroidism that later progressed to Graves' ophthalmopathy. Material: blood. The DNA for the CDR3 is TGTGCCACCAGTGATTTAATACCGGGACAGAACACCGGGGAGCTGTTTTTT. Protein: CATSDLIPGQNTGELFF.